The text below deals with one T cell receptor beta chain. Its specificity is unknown. This CDR3 is 11 amino acids long. Germline V gene sequence: CDR1 SGHDT, CDR2 YYEEEE. V was cut by 4 bases and J by 9 bases, with 7 bases left in between. The table came from immunoSEQ multiplex PCR; TCRdb's copy has only in-frame clones and leaves some out. The sample lists about 350,000 clones, about 88% seen once, with around 6.4% in the top ten. The treatment is: some 20 received Ad26.COV2.S at low or high dose, single or two shots; 5 received placebo; per-sample allocation not given. The samples were gathered on day 63 after the first injection of vaccine or placebo. This record belongs to a study of Ad26.COV2.S vaccination and SARS-CoV-2 variants. Study as a whole: Into the muscle, Ad26.COV2.S was dosed once or twice, 56 days apart. Whole-study findings and limits: Measurement of non-spike TCR breadth gave similar results in vaccine and placebo recipients.

The source is a person between 18 and 60 years old who received the Ad26.COV2.S COVID-19 vaccine or a placebo. The sample here was peripheral blood, taken in a trial of Ad26.COV2.S vaccine versus placebo. V and J are TRBV5-6 and TRBJ2-2; D gene unclear. The CDR3 spells CASSASWELFF. As DNA, the CDR3 is TGTGCCAGCAGCGCCAGTTGGGAGCTGTTTTTT.